This record looks at one T cell receptor (beta chain) sequence and its context. The sample comes from a study of blood T cell repertoires in COVID-19. Turning to the study itself: COVID-19 samples, acute and convalescent, were from the United States, Italy and Spain. Sources were T cells, B-cell-depleted T cells, or PBMCs; the material itself was cDNA or gDNA.

As processed by the authors: Counts of nucleated cells, estimated from reference gene primer amplification, were obtained. Libraries were prepared by immunoSEQ multiplex PCR; TCRdb keeps only in-frame clonotypes and omits some of them. Clone size and V and J calls were adopted from that table, with D and trimming inferred from the DNA. The sample consists of 80,000 to 95,000 clones, about 85% of them appearing once. Deletions cut 10 bases from V and 3 bases from J, with 15 bases between. Germline V gene lookup returns CDR1 KGHDR and CDR2 SFDVKD. This CDR3 contains 14 residues. This receptor was obtained from a human donor in a cohort sampled during active COVID-19. The sequenced sample consisted of peripheral blood. J is TRBJ1-5 and V is TRBV24-1; D is unclear. The CDR3 loop reads CATSRSASNQPQHF. For the CDR3, the DNA is TGTGCCACGTCGAGGTCTGCATCCAATCAGCCCCAGCATTTT.